This T cell receptor beta chain came from a study of T cells in localized non-small cell lung cancer. Study outcomes and limitations: Prolonged overall survival went with higher T cell density in the blood. The study found T cell clonality highest in uninvolved adjacent lung, above tumor. The study detected a median roughly 57 of the top 100 tumor clones in adjacent lung.

The repertoire was sequenced with immunoSEQ multiplex PCR; TCRdb's copy has only in-frame clones and lacks some. The top ten hold approximately 16% of the sample, which has around 50,000 clones, around nine tenths seen once. Germline lookup yields CDR1 KGHSH and CDR2 LQKENI. The V and J ends lost 5 bases and 2 bases respectively, with 12 bases between them. The length of the CDR3 is 14 residues. For this clone: The antigen remains undetermined.

This receptor was identified in a female donor with stage II lung adenocarcinoma. The chain is built from TRBV18 and TRBJ2-5; D is perhaps TRBD1 (6 bases). The material was PBMCs, obtained before any cancer treatment. Here the CDR3 DNA reads TGTGCCAGCTCAGGCCGGGACATTCAAGAGACCCAGTACTTC. Amino acids: CASSGRDIQETQYF.